These T cell receptor beta chains were read from a single sample in a study of T cell responses to AZD1222 COVID-19 vaccine. Assay used: immunoSEQ multiplex PCR; TCRdb lists only in-frame clones, some missing. Of approximately 110,000 clones in the sample, nearly 90% are singletons; the top ten hold roughly 13%. Specimen: peripheral blood, collected on day 0 of MenACWY control vaccination. These receptor sequences come from an adult in good health. Each CDR3 is given without its conserved first and last residue. The order of the fields is CDR3 length, D gene, V gene, J gene, CDR3 protein. A D gene is named only where the DNA matches it firmly.

13	.	TRBV5-1	TRBJ1-1	ASSLVKGTNTEAF
12	.	TRBV9	TRBJ2-5	ASNESPGAETQY
14	.	TRBV2	TRBJ1-6	ASRDSGGAINSPLH
12	TRBD1	TRBV5-1	TRBJ2-5	ASGAGTGGETQY
14	.	TRBV18	TRBJ1-1	ASSPPRVLVRTEAF
14	.	TRBV28	TRBJ2-1	ASSLVGGHSYNEQF
11	.	TRBV18	TRBJ1-1	ASSPPGDAEAF
12	TRBD1	TRBV28	TRBJ1-2	ASSFGTGALGYT
12	TRBD1	TRBV7-9	TRBJ2-7	ASSLTGGTYEQY
13	.	TRBV10-3	TRBJ1-3	AISESGGTGNTIY
11	.	TRBV18	TRBJ2-7	ASSPEQRGEQY
11	TRBD1	TRBV6-6	TRBJ2-7	ASSYRQGDEQY
13	TRBD1	TRBV7-9	TRBJ1-2	ASSLAAQGAAGYT
14	TRBD2	TRBV4-2	TRBJ2-7	ASSQDSLAGSYEQY
12	TRBD1	TRBV28	TRBJ1-2	ASSLGQGTSGYT
12	.	TRBV5-8	TRBJ2-1	ASSFSNPQGGPF